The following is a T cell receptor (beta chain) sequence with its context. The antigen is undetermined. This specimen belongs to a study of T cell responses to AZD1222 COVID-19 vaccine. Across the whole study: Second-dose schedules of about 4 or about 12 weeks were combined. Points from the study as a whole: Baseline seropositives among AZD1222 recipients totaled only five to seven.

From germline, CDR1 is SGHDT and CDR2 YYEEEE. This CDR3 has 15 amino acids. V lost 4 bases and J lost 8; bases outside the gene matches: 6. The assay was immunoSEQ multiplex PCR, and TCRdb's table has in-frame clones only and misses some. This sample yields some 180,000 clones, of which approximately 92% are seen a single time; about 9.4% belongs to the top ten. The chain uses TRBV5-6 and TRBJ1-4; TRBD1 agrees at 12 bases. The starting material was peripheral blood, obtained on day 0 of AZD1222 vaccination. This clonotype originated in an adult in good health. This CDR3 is CASSPGGTGGEKLFF. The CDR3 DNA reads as TGTGCCAGCAGCCCTGGGGGGACAGGGGGCGAAAAACTGTTTTTT.